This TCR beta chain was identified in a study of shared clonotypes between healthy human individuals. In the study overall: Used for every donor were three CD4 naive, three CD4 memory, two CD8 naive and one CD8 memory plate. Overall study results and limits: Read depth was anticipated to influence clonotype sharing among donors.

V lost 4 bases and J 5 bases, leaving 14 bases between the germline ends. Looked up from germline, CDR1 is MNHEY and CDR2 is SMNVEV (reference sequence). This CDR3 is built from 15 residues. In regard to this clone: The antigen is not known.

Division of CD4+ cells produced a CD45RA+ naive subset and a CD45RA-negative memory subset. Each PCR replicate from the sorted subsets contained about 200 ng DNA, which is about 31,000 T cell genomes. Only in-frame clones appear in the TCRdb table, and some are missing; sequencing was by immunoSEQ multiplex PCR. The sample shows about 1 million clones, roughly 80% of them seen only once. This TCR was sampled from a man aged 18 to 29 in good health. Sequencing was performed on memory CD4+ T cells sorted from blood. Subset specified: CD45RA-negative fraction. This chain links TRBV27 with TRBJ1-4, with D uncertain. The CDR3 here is CASSSGKILNEKLFF. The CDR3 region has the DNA TGTGCCAGCAGTTCCGGCAAAATCTTGAATGAAAAACTGTTTTTT.